This T cell receptor (beta chain) appears in the sequencing data of a study of cytomegalovirus exposure and HLA in healthy donors. Unrecorded immune exposure was likely among donors, who were nominally healthy when sampled. The V and J ends lost 0 bases and 10 bases respectively, with 15 bases between them. CDR1 and CDR2 (germline): MNHEY, SMNVEV (reference sequence). The CDR3 sequence is 14 residues long. Primers included in the PCR were 60 Vbeta and 13 Jbeta primers. As handled by the study authors: In a later analysis, 60 million to 90 million unique TCR beta chains included roughly 11 million shared by two or more donors. Sequenced by immunoSEQ multiplex PCR; TCRdb stores in-frame clones only, minus some. The D gene and trimming were derived from the DNA, and the V and J assignments and clone size from that table. The sample holds approximately 140,000 clones, around 72% seen once.

This rearrangement joins TRBV27 to TRBJ1-1; tentative D call: TRBD1 (6 bases). The specimen was PBMCs. The TCR sequence derives from a woman aged 40 to 50 in good health and CMV-seronegative. CDR3 sequence reads: CASSLSSVKGGAFF. DNA of the CDR3: TGTGCCAGCAGTTTATCGAGTGTGAAAGGGGGAGCTTTCTTT.